The text below deals with one T cell receptor beta chain. What it recognizes is unknown. The data derive from a study of shared clonotypes between healthy human individuals. Per germline, CDR1 SGHDT and CDR2 YYEEEE. V shed 0 bases, J shed 4 bases, and the junction held 4 bases outside the gene matches. This CDR3 has 15 residues. Data came from immunoSEQ multiplex PCR; TCRdb stores just in-frame clones and leaves some out. This sample has approximately 600,000 clones; roughly 96% occur once, and the top ten carry approximately 0.11%. General study findings and limits: Donors were few, which limited the genetic and exposure-history diversity represented.

Naive CD8 cells comprised CD45RO-negative, CCR7-positively selected cells, excluding terminally differentiated effector memory CD45RA+ cells. This clonotype was sampled from a woman in her 30s in good health. The rearrangement links TRBV5-6 to TRBJ2-1; 7 bases agree with TRBD2. The specimen was naive CD8+ T cells sorted from blood. CDR3 DNA sequence: TGTGCCAGCAGCTTGGTTCCAGCGGGGTACAATGAGCAGTTCTTC. Its protein is CASSLVPAGYNEQFF.